Below, one TCR beta chain is given with its context. Clones were read by immunoSEQ multiplex PCR, and TCRdb kept only the in-frame ones, dropping some. The sample shows roughly 100,000 clones, roughly 85% of them seen only once. The data were taken from a study of blood T cell repertoires in COVID-19. Study-level information: Sample material is recorded as cDNA or gDNA derived from T cells, B-cell-depleted T cells, or PBMCs.

Trimming took 3 bases from V and 2 from J; bases not matched to a gene: 11. The germline gives CDR1 SGHTA, CDR2 FQGNSA. The CDR3 has 17 amino acids. The chain carries TRBV7-2 and TRBJ2-3; 7 positions agree with TRBD2. The sequence was collected from a woman over 75 with acute or convalescent COVID-19. Sequences were obtained from peripheral blood. CDR3 sequence (DNA): TGTGCCAGCAGCTTGTGGGGGTCTAGCGGCCCCACAGATACGCAGTATTTT. Its protein is CASSLWGSSGPTDTQYF.